This T cell receptor (beta chain) was identified during a study of graft-versus-host responses after intestinal transplantation. Study-level background: Transplants given to recipients were multivisceral, liver-intestinal, or isolated intestinal. Recipients were all induced with anti-thymocyte globulin, then given tacrolimus and steroids for around 3 years.

Sequencing used immunoSEQ multiplex PCR; TCRdb keeps in-frame clones, though not all of them. The repertoire includes approximately 33,000 clones, around 85% of them detected once, and around a fifth sits in the top ten. CDR1 GTSNPN and CDR2 SVGIG come from the germline V gene (reference sequence). This CDR3 comprises 15 residues. V was shortened by 2 bases and J by 1 base, with 14 bases between the two germline ends. Study outcomes and limitations: GvH clonotypes were identified within recipient marrow, with a subset emerging first in ileum or blood. Early after transplant, HvG declines were associated with peak levels of circulating GvH clones.

By share of the sample, this clone is medium-sized. Its antigen is undetermined. This receptor was identified in a human donor who received an intestinal transplant. The chain uses TRBV30 and TRBJ1-1, with D unclear. This specimen was unstimulated CD8+ T cells sorted from spleen or lymph node cells, taken before intestinal transplant. CDR3 DNA sequence: TGTGCCTGGAGTCTCCTCTACGGGAGGAACACTGAAGCTTTCTTT. Protein: CAWSLLYGRNTEAFF.